The clone carrying this T cell receptor (beta chain) was recorded at least ten times. Its specificity is not known. TCRdb passed the multiplex PCR reads through MiXCR, listing each CDR3 protein once. The sample holds about 52,000 distinct CDR3 sequences, under 50% seen once. Germline lookup yields CDR1 SGHNT and CDR2 YENEEA. The V gene lost 5 bases and the J gene lost 0 bases, with 14 bases spanning the gap. The CDR3 is made up of 17 amino acids. The record originates from a study of breast tumors, draining lymph nodes, adjacent tissues. Study results and limitations: Tumor repertoires ranked between lymph nodes and nontumor tissue in diversity, with V and J gene preferences. Luminal-like breast cancer showed significantly higher tumor–nontumor repertoire similarity than basal-like. Most tumor T cells seemingly derive from lymph node, then expand in tumor. The lymph node origin of tumor T cells was framed as consistent with a hypothesis, not demonstrated.

This chain links TRBV11-3 with TRBJ2-6; D is possibly TRBD1 (5 bases). What was sequenced was breast tumor tissue. This TCR came from a female donor with breast cancer. Some clones in this sample may be carry-over from other donors' samples. The CDR3 spells CASSPGGQISGANVLTF. The CDR3 coding sequence is TGTGCCAGCAGCCCTGGTGGACAAATCTCTGGGGCCAACGTCCTGACTTTC.